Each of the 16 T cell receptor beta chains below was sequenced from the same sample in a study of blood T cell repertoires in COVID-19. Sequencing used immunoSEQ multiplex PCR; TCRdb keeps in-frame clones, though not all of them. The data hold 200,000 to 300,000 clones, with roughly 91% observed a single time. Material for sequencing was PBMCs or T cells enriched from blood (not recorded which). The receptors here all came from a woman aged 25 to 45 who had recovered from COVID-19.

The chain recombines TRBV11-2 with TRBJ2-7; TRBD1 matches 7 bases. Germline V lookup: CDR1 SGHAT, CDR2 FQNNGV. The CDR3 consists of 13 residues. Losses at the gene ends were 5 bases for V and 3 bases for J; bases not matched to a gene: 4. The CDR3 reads CASSLGTVYEQYF. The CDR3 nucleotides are TGTGCCAGCAGCCTGGGGACAGTCTACGAGCAGTACTTC.

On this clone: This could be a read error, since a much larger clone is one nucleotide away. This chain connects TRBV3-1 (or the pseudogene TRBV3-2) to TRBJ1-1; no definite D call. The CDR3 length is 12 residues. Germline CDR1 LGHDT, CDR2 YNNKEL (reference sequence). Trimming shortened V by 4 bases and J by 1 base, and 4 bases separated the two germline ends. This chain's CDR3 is CASSLGNTEAFF. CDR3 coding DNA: TGTGCCAGCAGCCTCGGGAACACTGAAGCTTTCTTT.

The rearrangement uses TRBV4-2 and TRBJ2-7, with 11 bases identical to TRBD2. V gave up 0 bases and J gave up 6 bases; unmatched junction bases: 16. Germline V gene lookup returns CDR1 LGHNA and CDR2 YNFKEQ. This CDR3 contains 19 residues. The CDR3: CASSQEGLAGGLVIGEQYF. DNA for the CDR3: TGTGCCAGCAGCCAAGAGGGGCTAGCGGGAGGTCTTGTAATTGGCGAGCAGTACTTC.

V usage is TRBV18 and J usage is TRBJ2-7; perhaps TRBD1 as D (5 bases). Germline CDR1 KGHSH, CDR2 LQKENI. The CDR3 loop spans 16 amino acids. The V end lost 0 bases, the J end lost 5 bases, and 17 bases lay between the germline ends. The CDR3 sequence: CASSPPLATLQDEQYF. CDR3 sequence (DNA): TGTGCCAGCTCACCACCGTTGGCCACTCTACAGGACGAGCAGTACTTC.

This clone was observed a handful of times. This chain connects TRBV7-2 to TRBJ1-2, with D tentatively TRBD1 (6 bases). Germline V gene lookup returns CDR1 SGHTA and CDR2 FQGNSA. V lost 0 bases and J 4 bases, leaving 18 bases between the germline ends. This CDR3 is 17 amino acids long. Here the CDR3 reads CASSLALNREVAYGYTF. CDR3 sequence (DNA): TGTGCCAGCAGCTTAGCGCTAAACAGGGAAGTAGCCTATGGCTACACCTTC. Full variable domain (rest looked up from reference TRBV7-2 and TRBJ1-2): GAGVSQSPSNKVTEKGKDVELRCDPISGHTALYWYRQSLGQGLEFLIYFQGNSAPDKSGLPSDRFSAERTGGSVSTLTIQRTQQEDSAVYLCASSLALNREVAYGYTFGSGTRLTVV.

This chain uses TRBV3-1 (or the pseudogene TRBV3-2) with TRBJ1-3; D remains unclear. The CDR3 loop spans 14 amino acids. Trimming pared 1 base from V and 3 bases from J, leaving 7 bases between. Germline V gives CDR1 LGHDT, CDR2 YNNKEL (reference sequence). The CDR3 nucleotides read TGTGCCAGCAGCCAAGTCGCGGGTGGAAACACCATATATTTT. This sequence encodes CASSQVAGGNTIYF.

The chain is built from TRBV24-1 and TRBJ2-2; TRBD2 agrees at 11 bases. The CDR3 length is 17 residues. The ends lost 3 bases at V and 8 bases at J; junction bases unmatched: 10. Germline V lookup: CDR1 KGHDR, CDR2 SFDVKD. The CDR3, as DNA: TGTGCCACCAGTGATACCTTAGCGGGAGGGCCAGTGGGGGAGCTGTTTTTT. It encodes CATSDTLAGGPVGELFF.

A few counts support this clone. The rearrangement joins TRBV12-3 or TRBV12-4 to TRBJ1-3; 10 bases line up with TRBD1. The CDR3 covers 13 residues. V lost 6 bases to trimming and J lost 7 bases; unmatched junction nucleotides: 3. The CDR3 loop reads CASSPGQGNTIYF. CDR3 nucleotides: TGTGCCAGCAGCCCGGGACAGGGGAACACCATATATTTT.

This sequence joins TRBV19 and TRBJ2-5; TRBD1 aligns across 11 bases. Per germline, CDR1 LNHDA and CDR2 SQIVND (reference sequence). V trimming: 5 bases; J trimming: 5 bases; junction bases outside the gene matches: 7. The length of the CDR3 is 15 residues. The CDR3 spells CASSAGTGGLETQYF. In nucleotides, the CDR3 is TGTGCCAGTAGTGCTGGGACAGGGGGATTGGAGACCCAGTACTTC.

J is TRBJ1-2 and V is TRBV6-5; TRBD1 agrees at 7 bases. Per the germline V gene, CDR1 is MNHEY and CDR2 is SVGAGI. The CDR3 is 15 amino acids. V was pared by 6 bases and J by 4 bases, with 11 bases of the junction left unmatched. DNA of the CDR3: TGTGCCAGCAGCCCGACAGGGAACGTCATCTATGGCTACACCTTC. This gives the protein CASSPTGNVIYGYTF.

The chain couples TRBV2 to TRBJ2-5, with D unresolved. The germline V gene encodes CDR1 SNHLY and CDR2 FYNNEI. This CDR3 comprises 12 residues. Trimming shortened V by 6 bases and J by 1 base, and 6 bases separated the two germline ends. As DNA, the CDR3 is TGTGCCAGCAGCCCCCTCCAAGAGACCCAGTACTTC. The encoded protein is CASSPLQETQYF.

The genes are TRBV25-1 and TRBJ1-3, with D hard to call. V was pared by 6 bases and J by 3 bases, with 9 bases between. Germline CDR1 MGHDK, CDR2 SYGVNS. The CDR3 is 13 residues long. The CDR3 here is CASSSGSGNTIYF. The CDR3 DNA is TGTGCCAGCAGCTCAGGCAGTGGAAACACCATATATTTT.

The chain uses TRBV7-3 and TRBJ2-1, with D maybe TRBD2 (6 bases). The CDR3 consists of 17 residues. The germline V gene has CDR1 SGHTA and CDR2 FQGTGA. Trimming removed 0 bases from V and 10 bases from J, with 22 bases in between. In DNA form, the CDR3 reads TGTGCCAGCAGCTTAACGAAGGCGGGATCAGGGAGCGGAGAGCAGTTCTTC. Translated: CASSLTKAGSGSGEQFF.

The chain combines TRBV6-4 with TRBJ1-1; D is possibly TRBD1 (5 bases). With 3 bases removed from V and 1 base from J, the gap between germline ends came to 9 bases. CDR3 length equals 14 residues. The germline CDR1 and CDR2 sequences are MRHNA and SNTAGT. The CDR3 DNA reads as TGTGCCAGCAGTGAAGACAGAGAGAACACTGAAGCTTTCTTT. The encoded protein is CASSEDRENTEAFF.

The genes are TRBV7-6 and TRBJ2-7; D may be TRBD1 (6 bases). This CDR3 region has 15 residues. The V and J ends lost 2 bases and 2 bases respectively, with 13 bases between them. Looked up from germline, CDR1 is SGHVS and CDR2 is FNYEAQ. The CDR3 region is CASSLSTGRTYEQYF. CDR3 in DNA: TGTGCCAGCAGCTTATCGACAGGCAGAACCTACGAGCAGTACTTC.

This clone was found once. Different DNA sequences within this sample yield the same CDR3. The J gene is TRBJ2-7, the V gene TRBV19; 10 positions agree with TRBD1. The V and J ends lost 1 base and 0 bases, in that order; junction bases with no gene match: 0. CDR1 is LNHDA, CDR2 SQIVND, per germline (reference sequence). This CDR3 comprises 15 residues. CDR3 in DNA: TGTGCCAGTAGTATAGGGACAGGGGGCTCCTACGAGCAGTACTTC. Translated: CASSIGTGGSYEQYF.